This entry features one T cell receptor (beta chain) sequence. As yet, its antigen is unknown. This specimen comes from a study of T cell responses to AZD1222 COVID-19 vaccine. Notes on the study in general: Distributed over spike, vaccine-associated CD4 TCRs predominated at 160-218 and 743-854.

The V gene end was trimmed by 0 bases and the J gene end by 3 bases; junction bases not matched to a gene: 2. The CDR3 is made up of 16 amino acids. The germline V gene has CDR1 MNHEY and CDR2 SMNVEV (reference sequence). TCRdb's table, derived via immunoSEQ multiplex PCR, lists solely in-frame clones and lacks some. The profile shows roughly 170,000 clones, approximately 86% of them singletons. V is TRBV27 and J is TRBJ2-3, with 11 bases identical to TRBD2. This clonotype was sampled from an adult in good health. Source: peripheral blood, taken on day 0 of AZD1222 vaccination. In DNA form, the CDR3 reads TGTGCCAGCAGTTTATCGCCTAGCGGGAGGACAGATACGCAGTATTTT. Translating gives CASSLSPSGRTDTQYF.